The next 15 T cell receptor beta chains were all read from a single sample in a study of regulatory T cells in long-lasting Graves disease. Time point meaning: newly diagnosed GD, antithyroid drugs for less than 3 months. After RNA was extracted from PBMCs, the TCR library was made from it. Through Arm-PCR of CDR3 regions and iRepertoire HTBI primers, TCR beta libraries were built. A single record per CDR3 protein comes from TCRdb applying MiXCR to the multiplex PCR reads. The sample includes approximately 470,000 distinct CDR3 sequences, 16% of them seen just once. These data also formed part of another study, on T cells in Graves' hyperthyroidism and ophthalmopathy.

Sequenced material: peripheral blood mononuclear cells (PBMCs), taken at new diagnosis, from a patient treated with antithyroid drugs. The receptors were gathered from a man aged 35-49 years with Graves disease.

This clonotype was detected a few times. V and J are TRBV24-1 and TRBJ1-4; D is undetermined. The CDR3 loop spans 12 amino acids. Germline CDR1 and CDR2: KGHDR and SFDVKD. Trimming stripped 2 bases from V and 6 bases from J, with 3 bases between. CDR3 residues: CATSDWDEKLFF. The CDR3 DNA reads TGTGCCACCAGTGATTGGGATGAAAAACTGTTTTTT.

This clonotype was observed many times. The chain joins TRBV7-9 to TRBJ2-7, with 9 bases lining up with TRBD2. From germline, CDR1 is SEHNR and CDR2 FQNEAQ (reference sequence). The CDR3 is 14 residues long. The J segment lost 6 bases and the V segment lost 1 base, leaving 4 bases of the junction unmatched. CDR3 amino acids: CASSLVLAGAEQYF. The CDR3 DNA reads as TGTGCCAGCAGCTTAGTGTTAGCGGGAGCCGAGCAGTACTTC.

This clonotype occurred many times. The V and J genes are TRBV10-3 and TRBJ2-7; 10 nucleotides match TRBD1. Per germline, CDR1 ENHRY and CDR2 SYGVKD. Trimming at V came to 4 bases and at J to 1 base, leaving 10 bases not matched to a gene. This CDR3 is built from 17 residues. The CDR3 loop reads CAISGTGTGVESYEQYF. Here the CDR3 DNA reads TGTGCCATCAGTGGGACCGGGACAGGGGTCGAATCCTACGAGCAGTACTTC.

Here the CDR3 reads CSARDWGQSTDTQYF. The CDR3 nucleotides read TGCAGTGCTAGAGATTGGGGACAGAGCACAGATACGCAGTATTTT. V and J are TRBV20-1 and TRBJ2-3; 7 bases line up with TRBD1. The CDR3 runs 15 residues. The V segment lost 0 bases and the J segment 0 bases; nucleotides outside the gene matches: 3. Germline V lookup: CDR1 DFQATT, CDR2 SNEGSKA (reference sequence).

To note about this clonotype: A much larger clone differs from this one at a single base, so this may be a read error. The gene calls are TRBV28 and TRBJ1-5; possibly TRBD1 for D (5 bases). The germline V gene encodes CDR1 MDHEN and CDR2 SYDVKM. Deletions cut 6 bases from V and 7 bases from J, with 22 bases between. The CDR3 is 16 amino acids. The CDR3 spells CASSPSPGRGRQPQHF. DNA of the CDR3: TGTGCCAGCAGCCCCTCCCCGGGACGGGGCCGCCAGCCCCAGCATTTT.

This clonotype showed up many times. The chain links TRBV3-1 to TRBJ2-1; D not certain. The CDR3 spans 13 residues. Germline CDR1 reads LGHDT; CDR2 reads YNNKEL (reference sequence). The germline V and J ends were trimmed by 1 base and 9 bases, with 10 bases remaining between them. For the CDR3, the DNA is TGTGCCAGCAGCCAAGGAAGGGTGAGTGAGCAGTTCTTC. Residues: CASSQGRVSEQFF.

This clonotype was counted ten times or more. The J gene is TRBJ2-1, the V gene TRBV27; either TRBD1 or TRBD2 may supply D (6 bases each). Trimming cost V 2 bases and J 10 bases, with 18 bases left between them. In germline, CDR1 is MNHEY, CDR2 SMNVEV (reference sequence). The CDR3 totals 15 residues. The DNA for the CDR3 is TGTGCCAGCAGTTTAAACGGGGGCGCTTTCTGGGAGCAGTTCTTC. Translation: CASSLNGGAFWEQFF.

This clonotype was seen repeatedly, ten times or more. The chain has TRBV20-1 and TRBJ2-7; 10 bases fit TRBD2. Germline lookup yields CDR1 DFQATT and CDR2 SNEGSKA (reference sequence). With 1 base clipped from V and 2 bases from J, the junction kept 8 bases outside the gene matches. The CDR3 runs 16 residues. The CDR3 is CSARAPLAGATYEQYF. CDR3 DNA: TGCAGTGCTAGAGCCCCTCTAGCGGGAGCTACCTACGAGCAGTACTTC.

This clonotype was counted many times. The rearrangement uses TRBV2 and TRBJ2-1; D remains ambiguous. V lost 0 bases, J lost 8 bases, and 5 bases lay in between. CDR3 size: 12 residues. Germline V gene data show CDR1 as SNHLY and CDR2 as FYNNEI. CDR3 amino acids: CASSEAGDEQFF. The CDR3 DNA reads as TGTGCCAGCAGTGAAGCGGGCGATGAGCAGTTCTTC.

This clonotype has a count of ten or more. A read error is possible here, since a much larger clone lies one base away. The chain carries TRBV5-1 and TRBJ2-7; the D gene is possibly TRBD2 (5 bases). The CDR3 is 13 residues long. Per the germline V gene, CDR1 is SGHRS and CDR2 is YFSETQ. The CDR3 protein is CASGLELVYEQYF. In DNA form, the CDR3 reads TGCGCCAGCGGCTTGGAACTAGTGTACGAGCAGTACTTC.

This clonotype was detected a few times. This rearrangement joins TRBV4-2 to TRBJ2-3; D gene uncertain. V lost 0 bases and J lost 8, with 3 bases in between. The CDR3 is 11 residues long. Germline V gene lookup returns CDR1 LGHNA and CDR2 YNFKEQ. CDR3 in amino acids: CASSQDVTQYF. CDR3 sequence (DNA): TGTGCCAGCAGCCAAGATGTTACGCAGTATTTT.

This clonotype was seen ten or more times. This rearrangement joins TRBV28 to TRBJ2-7; the match to TRBD1 covers 8 bases. This CDR3 contains 15 residues. V dropped 2 bases and J dropped 2; count of bases not matched to a gene: 5. CDR1 is MDHEN, CDR2 SYDVKM, per germline. CDR3 protein: CASSLVRTGTYEQYF. The CDR3, as DNA: TGTGCCAGCAGTTTAGTTCGGACAGGGACCTACGAGCAGTACTTC.

This clonotype was counted at least ten times. This chain links TRBV11-2 with TRBJ2-7, with 15 bases aligning to TRBD2. This CDR3 contains 16 residues. V shed 5 bases and J 6 bases; nucleotides not matched to a gene: 8. Germline loops: CDR1 SGHAT, CDR2 FQNNGV. The CDR3 region has the DNA TGTGCCAGCAGCGTACAACCGGGACTAGCGGGAGGCGAGCAGTACTTC. Amino acids: CASSVQPGLAGGEQYF.

The chain employs TRBV7-9 and TRBJ2-2, with 8 bases that match TRBD1. There are 18 residues in the CDR3. In germline, CDR1 is SEHNR, CDR2 FQNEAQ (reference sequence). The ends lost 1 base at V and 7 bases at J; junction bases unmatched: 14. The CDR3 here is CASSLGTGPDTLHGELFF. The CDR3 DNA sequence: TGTGCCAGCAGCTTAGGGACAGGGCCCGACACCCTTCACGGGGAGCTGTTTTTT.

This clonotype was counted at least ten times. The CDR3 protein is CASSLRGASTDTQYF. In nucleotides, the CDR3 is TGTGCCAGCAGTTTACGGGGTGCTAGCACAGATACGCAGTATTTT. This sequence joins TRBV28 and TRBJ2-3; D possibly corresponds to TRBD2 (5 bases). The germline CDR1 and CDR2 sequences are MDHEN and SYDVKM. V was pared by 2 bases and J by 0 bases, with 9 bases between. This CDR3 spans 15 amino acids. The entire variable domain, with the rest obtained from reference TRBV28 and TRBJ2-3, is as follows: DVKVTQSSRYLVKRTGEKVFLECVQDMDHENMFWYRQDPGLGLRLIYFSYDVKMKEKGDIPEGYSVSREKKERFSLILESASTNQTSMYLCASSLRGASTDTQYFGPGTRLTVL.